This T cell receptor (beta chain) was obtained from a study of long-term antiretroviral therapy in people with HIV (dated by TCRdb to the early 2020s). In the study overall: The earliest samples were collected about a decade before the 2015 WHO recommendation for immediate ART, when ART was typically delayed until CD4 counts fell. From some 30 adults with confirmed HIV infection, the cohort provided over 150 cryopreserved PBMC samples, gathered serially across a mean of approximately six years (range 1-12). Eleven of the 30 participants with HIV were female. A retrospective serial study tested whether ART initiation and durable HIV suppression were associated with changes in peripheral blood TRB repertoire composition and diversity. No cross-contamination during QIAcube processing turned up in test extractions that ran a monoclonal T-cell line alongside 30 to 35 polyclonal samples. What the work shows at the level of the full study, not this receptor alone: Unsorted PBMC were profiled instead of sorted CD4+ and CD8+ T cells because pre-ART samples had limited cell numbers. At every time point, the repertoire was dominated by expanded TRB clones first identified before ART initiation, although this dominance fluctuated and, in many PLHIV, declined after ART. Compared with controls, HIV repertoires had narrower CDR3 length ranges, and the network structure pointed to an antigen-experienced repertoire that shifted only slightly toward naive after ART. Since PBMC availability was limited, sequencing covered only the TCR beta chain, with no alpha chain pairing. Samples dated from the mid-2000s to the late 2010s, and the ART regimens used may be less effective than current ones. No data were available on ART adherence, viral resistance or therapy changes, limiting inferences about post-ART repertoire changes. Starting ART was linked to a significant rise in TRB diversity, yet even after long-term ART the diversity remained significantly lower than in transplant donor controls.

The immunoSEQ hsTCRB v3.0 assay was used at survey level resolution to sequence the TRB variable region. TRB sequencing targeted a depth of about 35,000-50,000 T-cell genomes per sample. TRB libraries were pooled and sequenced on an Illumina MiSeq using a v3 150-cycle kit. Turning to the authors' computational methods: Repertoire analysis was performed in R inside a reproducible Nextflow workflow that covered QC, data transformation and analysis. Custom analyses were implemented in LymphoSeq2, an R package for AIRR-Seq data exploration. A handful of samples yielding fewer than 5000 total TRB sequences were excluded, leaving approximately 200 analyzed HIV repertoires. Among the 200 or so HIV repertoires that were kept, approximately 61 were collected before ART initiation and 120 to 140 were collected after ART initiation. Each repertoire was downsampled to 5000 TRB nucleotide sequences, and summary statistics were averaged across 100 downsampling iterations. The analysis kept only TRB sequences whose CDR3 regions were at least seven amino acids long. Diversity was measured with a Shannon entropy-derived clonality score and the Gini coefficient. In the repertoire networks, any two of the top 5000 CDR3 amino acid sequences were connected whenever the two sequences differed by an edit distance of one. For TRB CDR3 amino acid sequences, GLIPH2 was used to predict antigen specificity groups and MHC restriction. To flag known associations with CMV, EBV, HIV or tissue antigens, CDR3 amino acid sequences were compared against VDJdb and McPAS-TCR. Pre-ART, post-ART and control groups were compared with Wilcoxon signed-rank tests and Holm-Bonferroni correction. The clones in this table, taken by TCRdb from immuneACCESS, are in-frame only. Not every clone is retained; where verified, under half of the shortfall comes from an unresolved V gene, and the cause of the rest is unknown. V and J calls and clone size come straight from that table; D and trimming were deduced from the DNA. A total of about 20,000 clones appear in this sample, 82% of them only once. About 11% of the sample is taken by the ten largest.

To be included, a participant needed at least one PBMC sample from before ART initiation plus at least two post-ART samples. All participants with HIV were treated in the United States of America. Cryopreserved samples of about 0.9-11 million PBMC were thawed and washed before DNA extraction. At the time of the earliest PBMC sample, participants with HIV were aged between about 23 and 54 years. PBMC samples from each participant spanned 1-4 timepoints before ART initiation and 2-8 timepoints after ART initiation, with a median of 7 samples. Serial HIV viral load, CD4+ T-cell count, ART history and demographic data were obtained for every participant. A Qiagen kit on a QIAcube was used to extract genomic DNA from unsorted PBMC, with samples processed in batches of 12. As to this clone: No antigen is known for it. No qualities accompany the bases; no much larger clone lies one base away.

CDR1 is given as KGHSH and CDR2 as LQKENI, both from the germline V gene. The CDR3 sequence holds 12 residues, the cysteine and phenylalanine included. Only CDR3 DNA is held: 36 bases, read in frame from base 1. V and J are truncated by 4 bases and 4 bases respectively, leaving an intervening sequence of 6 bases. The TCR sequence derives from a man aged 35-49 years with HIV. The V gene is TRBV18 and the J gene is TRBJ2-3; the D gene is unclear. Sequencing used unsorted PBMCs, obtained less than 2.5 years after starting antiretroviral therapy. Read as DNA, the sequence is TGTGCCAGCTCACACCTCCCAGATACGCAGTATTTT. Translated, this is CASSHLPDTQYF.